A single sample gave rise to the 3 T cell receptor beta chains below, sequenced in a study of blood T cell repertoires in COVID-19. Clones were sequenced by immunoSEQ multiplex PCR, and TCRdb holds only the in-frame ones, with some missing. Among under 150,000 clones, more than 80% were seen once, and the ten largest hold approximately 2.8%. Sequenced material: peripheral blood. These receptors came from a woman aged 55-75 years with active COVID-19.

The chain recombines TRBV10-3 with TRBJ2-1; 8 bases are shared with TRBD2. Germline CDR1 reads ENHRY; CDR2 reads SYGVKD. There are 15 residues in the CDR3. Germline trimming cut 7 bases from V and 3 bases from J; bases unmatched to any gene: 8. The CDR3 spells CAITAQRESYNEQFF. DNA for the CDR3: TGTGCCATCACCGCTCAGCGGGAGAGCTACAATGAGCAGTTCTTC.

The chain couples TRBV5-6 to TRBJ1-2, with D perhaps matching TRBD1 (6 bases). V dropped 4 bases and J dropped 8 bases, with 15 bases sitting between them. The germline CDR1 and CDR2 sequences are SGHDT and YYEEEE. The CDR3 contains 13 residues. The CDR3 bases are TGTGCCAGCAGCCCTCCGGGAGGGGGAGGCTACACCTTC. This codes for CASSPPGGGGYTF.

This clone occurred once. The genes are TRBV29-1 and TRBJ1-4; perhaps TRBD1 as D (5 bases). Trimming stripped 6 bases from V and 0 bases from J, with 11 bases between. The CDR3 covers 14 residues. Germline V gene sequence: CDR1 SQVTM, CDR2 ANQGSEA. The CDR3 loop is CSVKDSATNEKLFF. The DNA of the CDR3 is TGCAGCGTAAAAGACAGTGCAACTAATGAAAAACTGTTTTTT.